This TCR beta chain was obtained from a study of lymphopenia after photon versus proton radiotherapy (dated by TCRdb to between 2017 and 2020). In terms of the full investigation: Photon and proton radiation therapy were compared by the study for their immunological effects in patients with gastrointestinal tumors who developed high-grade lymphopenia. The goal of the study was to describe how the two radiation modalities differ in their effects on the immune system. The cohort comprised 15 to 20 patients with gastrointestinal tumors who received either photon or proton therapy and then developed lymphopenia.

From cysteine to phenylalanine, the CDR3 is 16 amino acids long. Only the CDR3 DNA is retained, 48 bases long and in frame from the first base. V is shortened by 2 bases, J by 5 bases, and the region joining them spans 19 bases. CDR1 and CDR2 were assigned from the germline V gene as KGHSH and LQKENI. The library was made by the immunoSEQ multiplex PCR assay. T cell repertoires were profiled by deep sequencing of rearranged TCR beta loci, alongside multiparametric flow cytometry. TCRdb obtained this table from immuneACCESS and retained in-frame rearrangements with V and J assigned. These tables miss some clones; where compared with another copy, unresolved V genes account for less than half of the shortfall, and the remainder is unexplained. This sample is represented by 30,000 to 40,000 clones; about 80% of them were singletons. The top ten clonotypes cover about 14% of the sample. A remark on this clone: Its specific antigen is unknown. No base qualities exist here, and no much larger clone lies one base off it.

What the work shows at the level of the full study, not this receptor alone: After the lymphocyte count nadir, oligoclonal expansion, especially of CD8+ Temra cells, was observed in photon-treated repertoires, and the drop in diversity was driven by this expansion. The survival association was examined only in patients who died, and the authors described better survival with proton therapy as a possibility, not as a demonstrated result. Among patients across the cohort who died, overall survival time showed an inverse correlation with a larger post-nadir drop in TCR diversity. Relative stability during treatment was observed in proton-treated patients, whereas loss of naive T cells and TCR diversity and gain of effector/memory populations were observed in photon-treated patients.

Source: peripheral blood, taken from a patient treated with proton-based radiotherapy. This sequence originates from an older woman with pancreatic cancer. This chain joins TRBV18 to TRBJ2-7, and the D gene may be TRBD2, 7 bases matching. For the CDR3, the sequence is CASSPRVGGGDDEQYF. The nucleotides are TGTGCCAGCTCACCAAGGGTAGGGGGGGGCGACGACGAGCAGTACTTC.